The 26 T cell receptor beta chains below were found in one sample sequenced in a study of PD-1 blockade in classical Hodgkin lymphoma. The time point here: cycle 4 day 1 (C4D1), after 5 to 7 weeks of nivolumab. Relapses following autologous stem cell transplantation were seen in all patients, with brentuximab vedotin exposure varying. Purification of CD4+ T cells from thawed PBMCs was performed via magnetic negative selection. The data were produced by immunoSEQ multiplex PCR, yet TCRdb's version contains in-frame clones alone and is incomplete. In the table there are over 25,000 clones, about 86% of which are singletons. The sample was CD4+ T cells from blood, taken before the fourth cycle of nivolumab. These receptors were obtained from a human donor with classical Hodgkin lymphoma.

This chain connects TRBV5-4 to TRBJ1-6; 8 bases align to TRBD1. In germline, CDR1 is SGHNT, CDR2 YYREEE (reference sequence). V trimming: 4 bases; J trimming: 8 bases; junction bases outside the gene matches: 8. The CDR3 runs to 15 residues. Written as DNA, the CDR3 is TGTGCCAGCAGCGTTCGACAGGGGAAGGATTCACCCCTCCACTTT. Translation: CASSVRQGKDSPLHF.

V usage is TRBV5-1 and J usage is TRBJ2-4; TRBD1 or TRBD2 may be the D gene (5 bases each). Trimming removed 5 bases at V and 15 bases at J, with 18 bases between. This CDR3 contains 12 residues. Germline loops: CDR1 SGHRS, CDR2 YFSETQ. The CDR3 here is CASSFDGDRRYF. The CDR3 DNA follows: TGCGCCAGCAGTTTTGATGGGGACCGGCGGTACTTC.

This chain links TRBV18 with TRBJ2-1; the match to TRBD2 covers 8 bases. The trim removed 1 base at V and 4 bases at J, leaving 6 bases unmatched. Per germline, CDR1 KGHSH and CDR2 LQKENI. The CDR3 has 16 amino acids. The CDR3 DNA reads TGTGCCAGCTCACCACTTACAGCGGGAGCTTACAATGAGCAGTTCTTC. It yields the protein CASSPLTAGAYNEQFF.

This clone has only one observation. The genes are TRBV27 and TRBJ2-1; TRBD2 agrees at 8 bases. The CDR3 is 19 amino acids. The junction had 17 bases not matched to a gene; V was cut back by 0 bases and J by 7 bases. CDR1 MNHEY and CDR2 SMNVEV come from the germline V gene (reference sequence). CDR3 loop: CASSLSIGLSGTRLNEQFF. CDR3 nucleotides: TGTGCCAGCAGTTTATCGATCGGGCTTAGCGGGACCCGTCTGAATGAGCAGTTCTTC.

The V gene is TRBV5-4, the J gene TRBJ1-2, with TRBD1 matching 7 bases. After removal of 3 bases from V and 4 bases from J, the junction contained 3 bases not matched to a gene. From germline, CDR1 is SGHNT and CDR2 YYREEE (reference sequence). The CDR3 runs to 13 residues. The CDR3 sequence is CASSSRDSYGYTF. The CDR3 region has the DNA TGTGCCAGCAGCTCCAGGGACAGCTATGGCTACACCTTC.

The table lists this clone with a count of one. The CDR3 sequence: CASSLVWGTETYEQYF. The CDR3 DNA is TGTGCCAGCAGCTTAGTTTGGGGGACAGAAACGTACGAGCAGTACTTC. This sequence joins TRBV7-8 and TRBJ2-7; TRBD1 matches 7 bases. V lost 1 base to trimming and J lost 4 bases; unmatched junction nucleotides: 10. The CDR3 runs 16 residues. The V gene's germline CDR1 is SGHVS and CDR2 FQNEAQ.

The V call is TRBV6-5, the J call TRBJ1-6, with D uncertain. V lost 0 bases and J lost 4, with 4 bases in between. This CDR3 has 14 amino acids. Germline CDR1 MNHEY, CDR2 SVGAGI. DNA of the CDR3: TGTGCCAGCAGTTACTCCGGGTATAATTCACCCCTCCACTTT. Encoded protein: CASSYSGYNSPLHF.

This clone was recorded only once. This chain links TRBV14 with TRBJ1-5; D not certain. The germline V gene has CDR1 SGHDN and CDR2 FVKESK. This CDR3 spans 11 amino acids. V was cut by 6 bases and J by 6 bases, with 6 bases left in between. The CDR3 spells CASSGGQPQHF. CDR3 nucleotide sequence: TGTGCCAGCAGTGGAGGTCAGCCCCAGCATTTT.

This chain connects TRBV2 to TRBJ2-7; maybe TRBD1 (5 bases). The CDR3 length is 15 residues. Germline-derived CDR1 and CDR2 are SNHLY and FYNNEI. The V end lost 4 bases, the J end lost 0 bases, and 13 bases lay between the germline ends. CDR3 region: CASSANQGFSYEQYF. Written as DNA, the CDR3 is TGTGCCAGCAGTGCGAACCAGGGCTTCTCCTACGAGCAGTACTTC.

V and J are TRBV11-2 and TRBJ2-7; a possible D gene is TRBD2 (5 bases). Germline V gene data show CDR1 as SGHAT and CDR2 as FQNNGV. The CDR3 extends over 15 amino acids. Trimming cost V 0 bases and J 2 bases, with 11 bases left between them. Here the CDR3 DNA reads TGTGCCAGCAGCTTAGATAAGGGAGCCGCCTACGAGCAGTACTTC. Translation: CASSLDKGAAYEQYF.

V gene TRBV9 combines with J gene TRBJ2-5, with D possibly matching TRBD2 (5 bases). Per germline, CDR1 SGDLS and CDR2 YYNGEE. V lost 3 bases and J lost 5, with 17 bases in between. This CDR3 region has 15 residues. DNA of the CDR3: TGTGCCAGCAGCGCGGTGGGAGTGATGCAGGAGACCCAGTACTTC. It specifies CASSAVGVMQETQYF.

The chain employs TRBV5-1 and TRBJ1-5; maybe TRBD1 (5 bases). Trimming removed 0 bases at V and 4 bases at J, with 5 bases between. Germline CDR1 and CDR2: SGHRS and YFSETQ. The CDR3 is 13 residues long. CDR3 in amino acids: CASSLGQNQPQHF. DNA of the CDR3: TGCGCCAGCAGCTTGGGACAGAATCAGCCCCAGCATTTT.

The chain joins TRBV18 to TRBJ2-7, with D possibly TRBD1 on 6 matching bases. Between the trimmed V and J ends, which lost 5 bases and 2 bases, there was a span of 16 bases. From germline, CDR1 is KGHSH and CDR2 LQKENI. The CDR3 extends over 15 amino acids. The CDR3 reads CASSKDSGETYEQYF. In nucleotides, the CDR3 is TGTGCCAGCTCAAAAGATTCAGGGGAAACCTACGAGCAGTACTTC.

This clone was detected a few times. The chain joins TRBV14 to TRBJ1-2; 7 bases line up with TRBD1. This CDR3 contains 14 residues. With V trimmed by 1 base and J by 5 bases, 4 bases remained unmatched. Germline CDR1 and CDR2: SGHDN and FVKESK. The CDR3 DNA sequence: TGTGCCAGCAGCCAAGCGGGGACAGCTTATGGCTACACCTTC. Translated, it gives CASSQAGTAYGYTF.

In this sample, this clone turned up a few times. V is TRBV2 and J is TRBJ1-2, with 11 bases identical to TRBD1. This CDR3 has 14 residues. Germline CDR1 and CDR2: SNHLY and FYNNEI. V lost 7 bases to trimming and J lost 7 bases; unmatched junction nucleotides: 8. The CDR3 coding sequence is TGTGCCAGCAAGATGGACAGGGGGCGAGGTGGCTACACCTTC. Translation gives CASKMDRGRGGYTF. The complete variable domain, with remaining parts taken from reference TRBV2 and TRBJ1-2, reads EPEVTQTPSHQVTQMGQEVILRCVPISNHLYFYWYRQILGQKVEFLVSFYNNEISEKSEIFDDQFSVERPDGSNFTLKIRSTKLEDSAMYFCASKMDRGRGGYTFGSGTRLTVV.

The CDR3: CATQWREGSEQYF. Here the CDR3 DNA reads TGTGCCACACAGTGGCGGGAGGGGTCCGAGCAGTACTTC. The chain links TRBV28 to TRBJ2-7; the match to TRBD2 covers 9 bases. The CDR3 covers 13 residues. J gave up 6 bases and V 10 bases, and 10 bases lay outside the gene matches. Germline values: CDR1 MDHEN, CDR2 SYDVKM.

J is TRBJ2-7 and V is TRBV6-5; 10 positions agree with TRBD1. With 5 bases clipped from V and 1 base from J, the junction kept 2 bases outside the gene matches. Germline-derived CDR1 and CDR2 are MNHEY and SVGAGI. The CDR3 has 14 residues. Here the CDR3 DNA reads TGTGCCAGCAGTCGGGACAGGGGTTCCTACGAGCAGTACTTC. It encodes CASSRDRGSYEQYF.

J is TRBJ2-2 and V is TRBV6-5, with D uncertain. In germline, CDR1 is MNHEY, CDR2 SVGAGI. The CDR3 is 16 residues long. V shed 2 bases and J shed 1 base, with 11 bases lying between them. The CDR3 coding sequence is TGTGCCAGCAGTTACCGACCGGTTTTGAACACCGGGGAGCTGTTTTTT. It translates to CASSYRPVLNTGELFF.

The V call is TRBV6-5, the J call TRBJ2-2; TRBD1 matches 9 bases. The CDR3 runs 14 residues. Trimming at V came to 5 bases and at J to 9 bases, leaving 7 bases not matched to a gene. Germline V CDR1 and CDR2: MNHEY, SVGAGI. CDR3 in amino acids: CASSRTGAKRELFF. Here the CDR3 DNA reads TGTGCCAGCAGTCGGACAGGGGCAAAGAGGGAGCTGTTTTTT.

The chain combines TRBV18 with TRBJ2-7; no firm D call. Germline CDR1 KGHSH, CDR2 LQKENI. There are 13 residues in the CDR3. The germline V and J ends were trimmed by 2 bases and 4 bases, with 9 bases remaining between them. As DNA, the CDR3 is TGTGCCAGCTCACCAGGGTTACTATACGAGCAGTACTTC. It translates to CASSPGLLYEQYF. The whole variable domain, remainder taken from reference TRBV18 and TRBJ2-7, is NAGVMQNPRHLVRRRGQEARLRCSPMKGHSHVYWYRQLPEEGLKFMVYLQKENIIDESGMPKERFSAEFPKEGPSILRIQQVVRGDSAAYFCASSPGLLYEQYFGPGTRLTVT.

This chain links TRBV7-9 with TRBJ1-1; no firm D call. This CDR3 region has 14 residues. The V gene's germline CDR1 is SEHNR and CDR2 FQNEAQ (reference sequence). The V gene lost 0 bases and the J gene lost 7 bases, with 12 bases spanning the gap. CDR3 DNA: TGTGCCAGCAGCTTAGCGCGGGCAGTAGATGAAGCTTTCTTT. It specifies CASSLARAVDEAFF.

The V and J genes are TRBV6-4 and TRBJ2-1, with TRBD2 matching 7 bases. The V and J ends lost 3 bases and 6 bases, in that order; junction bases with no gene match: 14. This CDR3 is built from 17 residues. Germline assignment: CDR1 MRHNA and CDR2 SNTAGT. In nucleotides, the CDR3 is TGTGCCAGCAGTGAAGGAGAGAGACTAGCAGCCACCAATGAGCAGTTCTTC. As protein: CASSEGERLAATNEQFF.

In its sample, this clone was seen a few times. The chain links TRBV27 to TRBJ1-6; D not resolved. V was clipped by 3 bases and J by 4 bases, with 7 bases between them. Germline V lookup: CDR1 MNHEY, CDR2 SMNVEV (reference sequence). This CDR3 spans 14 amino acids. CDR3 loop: CASSLLGYNSPLHF. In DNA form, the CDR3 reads TGTGCCAGCAGTTTGCTGGGTTATAATTCACCCCTCCACTTT.

CDR3 coding DNA: TGTGCCAGCAGCCACGCCGGGACAGAGAGAAATCAGCCCCAGCATTTT. Its translation is CASSHAGTERNQPQHF. The rearrangement uses TRBV16 and TRBJ1-5, with 7 bases aligning to TRBD1. Germline trimming cut 3 bases from V and 4 bases from J; bases unmatched to any gene: 9. This CDR3 has 16 residues. Germline lookup yields CDR1 KGHSY and CDR2 FQNENV.

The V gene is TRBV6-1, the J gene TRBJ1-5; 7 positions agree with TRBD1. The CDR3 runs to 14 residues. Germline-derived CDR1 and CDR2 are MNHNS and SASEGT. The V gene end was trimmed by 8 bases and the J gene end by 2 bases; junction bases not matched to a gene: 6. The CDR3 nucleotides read TGTGCCAGCCACCAAACAGGGGGCAATCAGCCCCAGCATTTT. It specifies CASHQTGGNQPQHF.

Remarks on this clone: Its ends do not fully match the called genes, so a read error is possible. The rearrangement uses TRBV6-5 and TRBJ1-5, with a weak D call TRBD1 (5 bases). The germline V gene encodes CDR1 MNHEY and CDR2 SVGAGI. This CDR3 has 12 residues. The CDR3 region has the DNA TGTGCCAGCAGTAGCCCCAGGGAGCCTCAGCATTTT. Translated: CASSSPREPQHF.